This T cell receptor (beta chain) was captured in a study of T-cell reconstitution after alpha-beta-depleted transplantation in children. Unique molecular identifiers were used in preparing the TCRbeta library. TCRdb independently ran MiXCR on the PCR reads; one entry per CDR3 protein. Of under 250,000 distinct CDR3 sequences listed, 6.6% were seen once; the top ten hold about 6%. V lost 5 bases, J lost 3 bases, and 11 bases lay in between. CDR3 length equals 12 residues. Germline V gene sequence: CDR1 SQVTM, CDR2 ANQGSEA. General study findings and limits: After transplant, at about two months, alpha-beta T cells were reportedly derived from several hundred expanded graft clones. By one year post-transplant, T-cell counts and diversity largely arose from T cells that were newly produced.

This clonotype was counted ten times or more. No antigen is known for it. Specimen: PBMCs, collected before TCRalphabeta/CD19-depleted stem cell transplant. V and J are TRBV29-1 and TRBJ2-7; D is undetermined. This receptor was taken from a boy aged 2 to 10 with acute lymphoblastic leukemia, due to receive a stem cell transplant. This CDR3 reads CSVRAGIYEQYF. The CDR3 region has the DNA TGCAGCGTTCGGGCCGGCATCTACGAGCAGTACTTC.